This record covers a single TCR beta chain. The data originate from a study of cytomegalovirus exposure and HLA in healthy donors. The protocol was immunoSEQ multiplex PCR, while the TCRdb copy is restricted to in-frame clones and leaves out a portion. The data hold approximately 300,000 clones, with about nine tenths observed a single time. Trimming shortened V by 4 bases and J by 2 bases, and 12 bases separated the two germline ends. Germline CDR1 and CDR2: SGHRS and YFSETQ. There are 14 residues in the CDR3. The sequence came from a woman between 18 and 30 years old in good health and CMV-seronegative. The rearrangement joins TRBV5-1 to TRBJ2-5, with unresolved D. Material for sequencing was PBMCs. This chain's CDR3 is CASSIQAQQETQYF. The CDR3 DNA reads TGCGCCAGCAGCATCCAGGCACAACAAGAGACCCAGTACTTC.